This TCR beta chain emerged from a study of T-cell memory formation after mild COVID-19. At the level of the study: Most TCR clusters belonged to a single donor. Regarding the study as a whole: Clones shrinking from day 15 to 85 showed even CD4/CD8 mixes; later expanders tilted CD4+.

Regarding this clonotype: What it binds is not known.

Germline loops: CDR1 SGHTA, CDR2 FQGNSA. The CDR3 has 14 residues. Trimming removed 3 bases from V and 1 base from J, with 9 bases in between. The authors produced TCR alpha and TCR beta cDNA libraries with sample barcodes and UMIs by 5'RACE using constant-segment primers. TCRdb re-called the 5' RACE reads with MiXCR, one entry per CDR3 protein. The sample has 50,000 to 70,000 distinct CDR3 sequences, 12% seen once. J is TRBJ1-1 and V is TRBV7-2; no reliable D call. This clonotype originated in a man aged 18 to 30 who had mild COVID-19 (a few samples of this study predate the infection). Cell type and time point are not known. Sequenced input: PBMCs or a T cell subset sorted from them (not recorded which). The CDR3 sequence is CASSFGSTNTEAFF. CDR3 sequence (DNA): TGTGCCAGCAGCTTCGGGTCTACGAACACTGAAGCTTTCTTT. Combining the CDR3 with reference TRBV7-2 and TRBJ1-1 gives the whole variable domain GAGVSQSPSNKVTEKGKDVELRCDPISGHTALYWYRQSLGQGLEFLIYFQGNSAPDKSGLPSDRFSAERTGGSVSTLTIQRTQQEDSAVYLCASSFGSTNTEAFFGQGTRLTVV.